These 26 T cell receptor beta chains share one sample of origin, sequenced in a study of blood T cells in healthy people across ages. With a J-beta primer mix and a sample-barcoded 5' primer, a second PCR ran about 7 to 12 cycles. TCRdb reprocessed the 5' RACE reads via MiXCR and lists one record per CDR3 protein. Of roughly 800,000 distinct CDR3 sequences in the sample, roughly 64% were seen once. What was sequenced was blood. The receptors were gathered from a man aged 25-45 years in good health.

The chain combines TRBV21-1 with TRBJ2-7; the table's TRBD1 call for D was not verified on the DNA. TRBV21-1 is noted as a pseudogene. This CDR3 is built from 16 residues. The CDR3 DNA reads TGTGCCAGCAGCAAAGCAACCGGGACAGGGTTCGACGAGCAGTACTTC. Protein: CASSKATGTGFDEQYF.

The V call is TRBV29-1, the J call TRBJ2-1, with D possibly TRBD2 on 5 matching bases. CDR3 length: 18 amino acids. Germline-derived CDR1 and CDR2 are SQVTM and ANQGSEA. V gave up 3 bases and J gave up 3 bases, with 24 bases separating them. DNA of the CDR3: TGCAGCGTTGAGGGGAGACTCCTTCGGCTAGCCAACTACAATGAGCAGTTCTTC. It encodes CSVEGRLLRLANYNEQFF.

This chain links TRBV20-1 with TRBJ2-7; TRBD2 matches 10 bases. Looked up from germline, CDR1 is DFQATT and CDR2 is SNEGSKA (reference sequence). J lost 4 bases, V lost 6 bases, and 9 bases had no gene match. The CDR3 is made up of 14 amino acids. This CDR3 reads CSATLAGAPYEQYF. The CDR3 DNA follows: TGCAGTGCAACTCTAGCGGGAGCGCCTTACGAGCAGTACTTC.

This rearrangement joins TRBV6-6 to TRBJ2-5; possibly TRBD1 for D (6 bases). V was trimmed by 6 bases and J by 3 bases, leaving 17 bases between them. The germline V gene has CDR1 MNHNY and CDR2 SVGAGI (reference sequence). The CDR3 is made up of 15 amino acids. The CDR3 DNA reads TGTGCCAGCAGGGCCCACTGGGGGCGTAAAGAGACCCAGTACTTC. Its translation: CASRAHWGRKETQYF.

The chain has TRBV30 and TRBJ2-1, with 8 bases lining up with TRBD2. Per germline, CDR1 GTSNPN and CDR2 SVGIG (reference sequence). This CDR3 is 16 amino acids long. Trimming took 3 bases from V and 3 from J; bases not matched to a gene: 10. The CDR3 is CAWSRRGAGGYNEQFF. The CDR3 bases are TGTGCCTGGAGCCGTCGGGGGGCGGGGGGCTACAATGAGCAGTTCTTC.

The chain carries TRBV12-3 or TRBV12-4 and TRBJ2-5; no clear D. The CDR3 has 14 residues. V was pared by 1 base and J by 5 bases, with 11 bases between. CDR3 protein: CASSLGANEETQYF. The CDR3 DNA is TGTGCCAGCAGTTTAGGGGCTAATGAGGAGACCCAGTACTTC.

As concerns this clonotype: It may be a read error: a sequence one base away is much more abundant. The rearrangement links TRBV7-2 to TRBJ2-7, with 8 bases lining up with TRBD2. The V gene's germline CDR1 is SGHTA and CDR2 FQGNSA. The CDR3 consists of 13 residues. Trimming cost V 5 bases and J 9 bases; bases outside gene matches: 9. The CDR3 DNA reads TGTGCCAGCAGCCCTCGGCGGGAGGCCGGGCAGTACTTC. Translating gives CASSPRREAGQYF.

CDR3 nucleotides: TGTGCCAGCGGATCTTCCCGGGTGTTCTTC. It is translated as CASGSSRVFF. The chain recombines TRBV12-3 or TRBV12-4 with TRBJ2-1, with D unclear. The CDR3 is 10 amino acids. V dropped 8 bases and J dropped 15 bases, with 14 bases sitting between them.

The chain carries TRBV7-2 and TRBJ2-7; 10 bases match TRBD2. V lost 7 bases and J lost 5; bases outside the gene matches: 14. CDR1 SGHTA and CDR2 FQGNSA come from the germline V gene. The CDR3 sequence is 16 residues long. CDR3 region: CASTRTSGTSRNEQYF. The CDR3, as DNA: TGTGCCAGCACGAGGACTAGCGGTACCTCCAGGAACGAGCAGTACTTC. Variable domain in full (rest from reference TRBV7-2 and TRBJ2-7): GAGVSQSPSNKVTEKGKDVELRCDPISGHTALYWYRQSLGQGLEFLIYFQGNSAPDKSGLPSDRFSAERTGGSVSTLTIQRTQQEDSAVYLCASTRTSGTSRNEQYFGPGTRLTVT.

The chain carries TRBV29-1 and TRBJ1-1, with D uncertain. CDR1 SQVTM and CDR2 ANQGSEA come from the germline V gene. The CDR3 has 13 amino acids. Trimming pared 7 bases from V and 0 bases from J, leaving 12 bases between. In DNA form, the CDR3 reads TGCAGCGCTCCGGTCTCTATGAACACTGAAGCTTTCTTT. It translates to CSAPVSMNTEAFF.

The CDR3 sequence is CAISEQGMGYTF. The CDR3 DNA reads as TGTGCCATCAGTGAACAAGGAATGGGCTACACCTTC. This chain joins TRBV10-3 and TRBJ1-2, with unresolved D. The CDR3 has 12 amino acids. The V end lost 3 bases, the J end lost 8 bases, and 10 bases lay between the germline ends. The germline gives CDR1 ENHRY, CDR2 SYGVKD.

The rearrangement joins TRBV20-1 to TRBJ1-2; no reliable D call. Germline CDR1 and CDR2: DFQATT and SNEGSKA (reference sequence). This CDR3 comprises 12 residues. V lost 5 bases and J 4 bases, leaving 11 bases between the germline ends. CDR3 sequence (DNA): TGCAGTGCTTCCCCGACGGGCTATGGCTACACCTTC. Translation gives CSASPTGYGYTF.

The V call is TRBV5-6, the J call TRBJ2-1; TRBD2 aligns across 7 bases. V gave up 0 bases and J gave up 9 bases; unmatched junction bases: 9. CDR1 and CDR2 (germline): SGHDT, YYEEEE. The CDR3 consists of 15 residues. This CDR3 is CASSLVAGPTSEQFF. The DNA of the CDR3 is TGTGCCAGCAGCTTGGTAGCGGGCCCCACATCTGAGCAGTTCTTC. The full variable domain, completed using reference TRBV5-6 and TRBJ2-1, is DAGVTQSPTHLIKTRGQQVTLRCSPKSGHDTVSWYQQALGQGPQFIFQYYEEEERQRGNFPDRFSGHQFPNYSSELNVNALLLGDSALYLCASSLVAGPTSEQFFGPGTRLTVL.

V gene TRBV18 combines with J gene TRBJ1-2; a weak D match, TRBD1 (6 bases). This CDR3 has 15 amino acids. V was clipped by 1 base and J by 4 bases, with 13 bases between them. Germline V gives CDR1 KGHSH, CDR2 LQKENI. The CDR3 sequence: CASSPRTVEGYGYTF. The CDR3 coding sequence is TGTGCCAGCTCACCACGGACAGTTGAGGGCTATGGCTACACCTTC.

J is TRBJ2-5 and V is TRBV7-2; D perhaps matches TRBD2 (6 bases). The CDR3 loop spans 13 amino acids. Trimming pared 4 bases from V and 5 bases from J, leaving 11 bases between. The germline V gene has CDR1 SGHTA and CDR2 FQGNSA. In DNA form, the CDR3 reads TGTGCCAGCAGCTCGGACTATCTTGAGACCCAGTACTTC. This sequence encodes CASSSDYLETQYF. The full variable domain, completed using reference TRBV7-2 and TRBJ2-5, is GAGVSQSPSNKVTEKGKDVELRCDPISGHTALYWYRQSLGQGLEFLIYFQGNSAPDKSGLPSDRFSAERTGGSVSTLTIQRTQQEDSAVYLCASSSDYLETQYFGPGTRLLVL.

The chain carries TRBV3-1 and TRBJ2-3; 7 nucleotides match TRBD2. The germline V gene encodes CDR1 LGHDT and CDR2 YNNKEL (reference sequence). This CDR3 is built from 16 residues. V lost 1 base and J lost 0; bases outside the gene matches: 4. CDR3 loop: CASSQASGVSTDTQYF. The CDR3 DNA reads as TGTGCCAGCAGCCAAGCCAGCGGGGTTAGCACAGATACGCAGTATTTT.

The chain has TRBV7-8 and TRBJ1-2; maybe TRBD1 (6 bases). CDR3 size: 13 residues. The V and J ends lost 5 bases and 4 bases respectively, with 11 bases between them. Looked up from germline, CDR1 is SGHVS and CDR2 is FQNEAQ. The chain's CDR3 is CASSRQELYGYTF. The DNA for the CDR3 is TGTGCCAGCAGCCGACAGGAACTCTATGGCTACACCTTC.

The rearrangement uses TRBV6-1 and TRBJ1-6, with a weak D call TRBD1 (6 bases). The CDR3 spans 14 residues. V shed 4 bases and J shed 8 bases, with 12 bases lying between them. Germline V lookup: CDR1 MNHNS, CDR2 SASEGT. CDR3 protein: CASSASRGYSPLHF. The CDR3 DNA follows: TGTGCCAGCAGTGCGAGCAGGGGTTATTCACCCCTCCACTTT.

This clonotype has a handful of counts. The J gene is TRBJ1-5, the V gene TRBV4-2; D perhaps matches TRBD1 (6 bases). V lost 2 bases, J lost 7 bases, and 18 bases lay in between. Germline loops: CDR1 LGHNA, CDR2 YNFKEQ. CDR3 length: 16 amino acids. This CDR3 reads CASSQSSGGAAQPQHF. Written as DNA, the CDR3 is TGTGCCAGCAGCCAATCCTCCGGGGGGGCTGCCCAGCCCCAGCATTTT.

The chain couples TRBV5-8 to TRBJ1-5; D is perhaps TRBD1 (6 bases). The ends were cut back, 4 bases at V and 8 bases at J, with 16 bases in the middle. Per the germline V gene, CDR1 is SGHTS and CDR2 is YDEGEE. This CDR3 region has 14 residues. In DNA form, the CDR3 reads TGTGCCAGCAGCCTCGAGGGGGGGCGGGAGCCCCAGCATTTT. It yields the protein CASSLEGGREPQHF. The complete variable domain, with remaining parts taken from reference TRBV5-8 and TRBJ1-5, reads EAGVTQSPTHLIKTRGQQATLRCSPISGHTSVYWYQQALGLGLQFLLWYDEGEERNRGNFPPRFSGRQFPNYSSELNVNALELEDSALYLCASSLEGGREPQHFGDGTRLSIL.

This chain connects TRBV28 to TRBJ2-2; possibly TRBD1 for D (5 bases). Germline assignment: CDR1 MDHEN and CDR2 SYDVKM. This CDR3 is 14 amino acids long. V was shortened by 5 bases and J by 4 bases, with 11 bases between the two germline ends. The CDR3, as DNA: TGTGCCAGCAGTCTAAAAGGGGCCACCGGGGAGCTGTTTTTT. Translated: CASSLKGATGELFF.

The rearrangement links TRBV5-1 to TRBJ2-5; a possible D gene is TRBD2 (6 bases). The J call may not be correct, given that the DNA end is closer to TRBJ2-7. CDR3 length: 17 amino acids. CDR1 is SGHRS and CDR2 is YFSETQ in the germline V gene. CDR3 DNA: TGCGCCAGCAGCTTAGACGGGGACCACGGGAGCGTTTACGAGCAGTACTTC. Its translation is CASSLDGDHGSVYEQYF.

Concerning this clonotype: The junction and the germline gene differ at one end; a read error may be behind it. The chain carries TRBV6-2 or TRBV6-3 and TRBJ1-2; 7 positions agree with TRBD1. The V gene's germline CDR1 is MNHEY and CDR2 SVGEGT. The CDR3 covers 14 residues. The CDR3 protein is CAGSSTGSNYGYTF. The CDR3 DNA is TGTGCCGGCAGTTCGACAGGGTCCAACTATGGCTACACCTTC.

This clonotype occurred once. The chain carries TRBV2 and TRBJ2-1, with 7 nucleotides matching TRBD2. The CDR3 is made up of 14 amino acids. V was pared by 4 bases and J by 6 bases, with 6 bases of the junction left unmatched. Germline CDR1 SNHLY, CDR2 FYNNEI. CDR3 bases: TGTGCCAGCAGTGCCCAGCGGGGACCCAATGAGCAGTTCTTC. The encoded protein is CASSAQRGPNEQFF.

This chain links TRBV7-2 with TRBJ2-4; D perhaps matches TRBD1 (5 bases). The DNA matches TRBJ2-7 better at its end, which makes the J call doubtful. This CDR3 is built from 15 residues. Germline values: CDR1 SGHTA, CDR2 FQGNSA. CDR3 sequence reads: CASSNLHFDSFEQYF. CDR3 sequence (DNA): TGTGCCAGCAGCAATCTCCATTTCGACAGTTTCGAGCAGTACTTC.

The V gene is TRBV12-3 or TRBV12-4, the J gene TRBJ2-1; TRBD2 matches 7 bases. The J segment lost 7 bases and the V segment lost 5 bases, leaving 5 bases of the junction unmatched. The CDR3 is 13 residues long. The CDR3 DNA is TGTGCCAGCAGTGAAGCGGGAAAGAATGAGCAGTTCTTC. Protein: CASSEAGKNEQFF.